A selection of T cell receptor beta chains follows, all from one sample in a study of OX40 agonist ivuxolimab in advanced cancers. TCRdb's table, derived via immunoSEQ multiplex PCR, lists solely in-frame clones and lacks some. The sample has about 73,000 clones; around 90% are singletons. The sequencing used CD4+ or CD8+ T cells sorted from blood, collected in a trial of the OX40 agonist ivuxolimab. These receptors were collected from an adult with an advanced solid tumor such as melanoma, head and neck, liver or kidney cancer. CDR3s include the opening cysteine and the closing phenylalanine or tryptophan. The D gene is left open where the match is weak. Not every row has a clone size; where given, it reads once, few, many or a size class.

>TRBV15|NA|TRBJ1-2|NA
TGTGCCACCAGCAGAGATCGCGGGAACTATGGCTACACCTTC
CATSRDRGNYGYTF
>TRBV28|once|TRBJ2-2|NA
TGTGCCAGCGGGCCGAACACCGGGGAGCTGTTTTTT
CASGPNTGELFF
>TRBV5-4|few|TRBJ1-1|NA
TGTGCCAGCAGTGCTGGGGTGACCACTGAAGCTTTCTTT
CASSAGVTTEAFF
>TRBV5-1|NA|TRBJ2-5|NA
TGCGCCAGCAGGGCCGACGGCGGGTTTGGGACCCAGTACTTC
CASRADGGFGTQYF
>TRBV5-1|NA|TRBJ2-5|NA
TGCGCCAGCAGCTTGGATCAAGAGACCCAGTACTTC
CASSLDQETQYF
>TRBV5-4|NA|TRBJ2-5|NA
TGTGCCAGCTCCCCTGTGGGGGGCGAGACCCAGTACTTC
CASSPVGGETQYF
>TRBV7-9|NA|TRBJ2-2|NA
TGTGCCAGCAGCTTAGTTGAGGTCGGGGAGCTGTTTTTT
CASSLVEVGELFF
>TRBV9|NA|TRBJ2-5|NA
TGTGCCAGCAGCGTAGAGGATTCCGGGCCCGGGGAGACCCAGTACTTC
CASSVEDSGPGETQYF
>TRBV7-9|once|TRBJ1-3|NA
TGTGCCAGCAGCTTAGGGCTCGGAAACACCATATATTTT
CASSLGLGNTIYF
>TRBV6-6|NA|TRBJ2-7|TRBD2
TGTGCCAGCAGTTTAGCGGGAGGGTTACCTTACGAGCAGTACTTC
CASSLAGGLPYEQYF
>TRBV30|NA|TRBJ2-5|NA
TGTGCCTGGAGTGCCGCCGGTGGCTTTGAGACCCAGTACTTC
CAWSAAGGFETQYF
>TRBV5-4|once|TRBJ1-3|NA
TGTGCCAGCAGCTTGGCTGGCCTCTCTGGAAACACCATATATTTT
CASSLAGLSGNTIYF
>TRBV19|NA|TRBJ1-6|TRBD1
TGTGCCAGTAGTATCTCCGGGACAGGACCTAATTCACCCCTCCACTTT
CASSISGTGPNSPLHF
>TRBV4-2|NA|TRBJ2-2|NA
TGTGCCAGCAGATCCGGACTTTCGACGAACACCGGGGAGCTGTTTTTT
CASRSGLSTNTGELFF
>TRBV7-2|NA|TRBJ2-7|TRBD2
TGTGCCAGCAGCTTAGGTGCTAGCGGCCAATTCTACGAGCAGTACTTC
CASSLGASGQFYEQYF
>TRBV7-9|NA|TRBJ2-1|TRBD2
TGTGCCAGCAGCCCCGGGACTAGCGGAGGAAGTAGCTCCTACAATGAGCAGTTCTTC
CASSPGTSGGSSSYNEQFF
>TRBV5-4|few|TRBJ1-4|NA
TGTGCCAGCAGCTCTCTCGACGCGGGGGCAACTAATGAAAAACTGTTTTTT
CASSSLDAGATNEKLFF
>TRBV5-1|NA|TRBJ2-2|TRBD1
TGCGCCAGCAGCTTGGGACAGGGCATCCCAGACACCGGGGAGCTGTTTTTT
CASSLGQGIPDTGELFF
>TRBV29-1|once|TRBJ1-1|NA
TGCAGCGTGGACTCGGGACTATGGACTGAAGCTTTCTTT
CSVDSGLWTEAFF
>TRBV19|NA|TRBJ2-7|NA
TGTGCCAGTAGTATTTATGGGAGCTCCTACGAGCAGTACTTC
CASSIYGSSYEQYF
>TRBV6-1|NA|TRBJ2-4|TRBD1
TGTGCCAGCAGTGAACAGGGGGCCAACATTCAGTACTTC
CASSEQGANIQYF
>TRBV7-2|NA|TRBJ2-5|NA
TGTGCCAGCAGCTTAATGGGGTTCTTACAGAACCAGTACTTC
CASSLMGFLQNQYF
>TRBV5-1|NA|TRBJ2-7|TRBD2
TGCGCCAGCAGGAGACTAGCTCAGAGCTCCTACGAGCAGTACTTC
CASRRLAQSSYEQYF
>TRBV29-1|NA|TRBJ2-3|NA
TGCAGCCTTATTGGGGCGACAGATACGCAGTATTTT
CSLIGATDTQYF
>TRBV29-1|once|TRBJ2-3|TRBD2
TGCAGCGTCAGCGGGGGGACTAGCGGGAACTTCCCCACAGATACGCAGTATTTT
CSVSGGTSGNFPTDTQYF
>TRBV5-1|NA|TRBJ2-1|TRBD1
TGCGCCAGCAGCTTGGACGGACAGGGGATCTATGAGCAGTTCTTC
CASSLDGQGIYEQFF
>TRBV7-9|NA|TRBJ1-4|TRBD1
TGTGCCAGCAGCTTAGGGAGAGGGACAGGAACTGAAAAACTGTTTTTT
CASSLGRGTGTEKLFF
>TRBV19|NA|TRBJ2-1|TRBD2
TGTGCCAGTAGTGAACTAGCGGGAAAGAATGAGCAGTTCTTC
CASSELAGKNEQFF
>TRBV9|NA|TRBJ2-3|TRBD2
TGTGCCGGCAGCGTAACTAGCGGAGGGGGGTCAGATACGCAGTATTTT
CAGSVTSGGGSDTQYF
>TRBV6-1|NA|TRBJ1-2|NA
TGTGCCAGCAGTGACGACGTTGGACACCCCTATGGCTACACCTTC
CASSDDVGHPYGYTF
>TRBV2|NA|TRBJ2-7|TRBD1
TGTGCCAGCAGTGTTGCGGGTAGGGGGCTGGGAGAGCAGTACTTC
CASSVAGRGLGEQYF
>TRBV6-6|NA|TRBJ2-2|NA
TGTGCCAGCAGCCCTCTAACAGGGACGAACACCGGGGAGCTGTTTTTT
CASSPLTGTNTGELFF
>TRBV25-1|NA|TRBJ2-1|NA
TGTGCCAGCAGAGCGGGCTTAACCAATGAGCAGTTCTTC
CASRAGLTNEQFF
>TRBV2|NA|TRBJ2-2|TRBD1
TGTGCCAGCAGTGGGACAGGGAGAGGCACCGGGGAGCTGTTTTTT
CASSGTGRGTGELFF
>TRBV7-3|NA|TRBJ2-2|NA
TGTGCCAGCAGCTTAACGGGATCCGGGGAGCTGTTTTTT
CASSLTGSGELFF
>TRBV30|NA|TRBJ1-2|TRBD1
TGTGCCTGGAGTTTGGGAACTGCAGGGGGCTATGGCTACACCTTC
CAWSLGTAGGYGYTF
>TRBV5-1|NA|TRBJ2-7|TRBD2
TGCGCCAGCAGTTACTCGGGAGGGCCAATAAGTTACGAGCAGTACTTC
CASSYSGGPISYEQYF
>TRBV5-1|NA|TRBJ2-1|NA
TGCGCCAGCAGCAGCTCGACGGACAATGAGCAGTTCTTC
CASSSSTDNEQFF
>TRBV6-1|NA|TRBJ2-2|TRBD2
TGTGCCAGCAGCCCGATGGGAGGGTGGACCGGGGAGCTGTTTTTT
CASSPMGGWTGELFF
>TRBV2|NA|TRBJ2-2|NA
TGTGCCAGCAGTGATCAAGCGGGGAACACCGGGGAGCTGTTTTTT
CASSDQAGNTGELFF
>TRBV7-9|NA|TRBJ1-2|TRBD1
TGTGCCAGCAGCGCCCCGGGACAGCACTATGGCTACACCTTC
CASSAPGQHYGYTF
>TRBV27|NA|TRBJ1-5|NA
TGTGCCAGCAGTTTAGTGGGCGTGAAAGATCAGCCCCAGCATTTT
CASSLVGVKDQPQHF
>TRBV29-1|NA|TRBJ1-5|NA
TGCAGCGCCGTCGTGGCAACAAATCAGCCCCAGCATTTT
CSAVVATNQPQHF
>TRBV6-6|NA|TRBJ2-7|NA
TGTGCCAGCAGCTATGCCTACGAGCAGTACTTC
CASSYAYEQYF
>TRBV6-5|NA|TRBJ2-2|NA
TGTGCCAGCAGTTCGAGACCTGGTATCGGGGAGCTGTTTTTT
CASSSRPGIGELFF
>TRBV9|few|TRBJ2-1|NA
TGTGCCAGCAGCCTGCGGGACTTCTCCTACAATGAGCAGTTCTTC
CASSLRDFSYNEQFF
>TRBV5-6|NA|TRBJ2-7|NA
TGTGCCAGCAGCGCCGGGGCAGGGGCGGCCTACGAGCAGTACTTC
CASSAGAGAAYEQYF
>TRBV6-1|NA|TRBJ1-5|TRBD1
TGTGCCAGCAGTGCCAGGGGGCTGGATCAGCCCCAGCATTTT
CASSARGLDQPQHF
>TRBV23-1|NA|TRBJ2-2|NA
TGCGCCAGCAGTCAATCGGGGCAAAACGGTGGGCTGTTTTTT
CASSQSGQNGGLFF
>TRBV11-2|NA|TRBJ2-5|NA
TGTGCCAGCAGCTTATGGAGCCAAGAGACCCAGTACTTC
CASSLWSQETQYF